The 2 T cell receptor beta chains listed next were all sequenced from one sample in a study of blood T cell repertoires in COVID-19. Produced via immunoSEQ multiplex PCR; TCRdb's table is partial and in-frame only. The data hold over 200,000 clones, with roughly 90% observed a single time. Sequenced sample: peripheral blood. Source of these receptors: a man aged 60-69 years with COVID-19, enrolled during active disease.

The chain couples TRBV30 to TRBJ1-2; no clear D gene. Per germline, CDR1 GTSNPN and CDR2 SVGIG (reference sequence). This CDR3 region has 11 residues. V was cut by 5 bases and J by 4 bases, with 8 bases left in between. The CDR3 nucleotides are TGTGCCTGGGCCCCCCTCTATGGCTACACCTTC. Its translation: CAWAPLYGYTF.

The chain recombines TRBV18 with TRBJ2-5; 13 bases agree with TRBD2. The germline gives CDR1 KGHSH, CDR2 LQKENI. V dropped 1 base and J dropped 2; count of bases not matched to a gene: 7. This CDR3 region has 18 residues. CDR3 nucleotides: TGTGCCAGCTCACCACGACTAGCGGGGGGCATCAAGCAAGAGACCCAGTACTTC. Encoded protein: CASSPRLAGGIKQETQYF.